This T cell receptor (beta chain) was observed in a study of neurological immune-mediated disorders. Per germline, CDR1 LNHDA and CDR2 SQIVND (reference sequence). The CDR3 length is 14 residues. The germline V and J ends were trimmed by 4 bases and 3 bases, with 10 bases remaining between them. Overall study findings and caveats: The absence of any CDR3 amino acid sequence shared by expanded clones across subjects suggests that repertoires were private in all groups. Multiple sclerosis, the disease with the least TCR clonal expansion, fell below healthy controls, whereas HTLV-1-associated myelopathy showed the most.

Unsorted libraries were generated from 2 million PBMCs held at -80 degrees C. Notes on this clonotype: The target antigen is unknown.

Sequencing runs each yielded over 180 million TCR-beta sequences from 15-18 subjects. TCRdb recomputed calls from the 5' RACE reads with MiXCR, one row per CDR3 protein. The sample has tens of thousands of distinct CDR3 sequences; about a tenth are singletons. The specimen sequenced was PBMCs. The receptor was derived from a woman in her 40s with HTLV-1-associated myelopathy (HAM/TSP). The rearrangement uses TRBV19 and TRBJ2-4; D not certain. CDR3 in DNA: TGTGCCAGTAGTAGTCGCTGGGTCAAAAACATTCAGTACTTC. This gives the protein CASSSRWVKNIQYF.